This entry features one T cell receptor beta chain sequence. This clonotype has more than one count but fewer than ten. Its recognized antigen is unknown. The record has no base qualities; no much larger clone is one base away. Systemically healthy Caucasian individuals from Russia, roughly 40 in total and aged roughly 6 to 100 years, were included as donors. Approximately 9.7 milliliters of peripheral blood were drawn from each donor into EDTA-treated Vacutainer tubes. PBMCs were isolated by Ficoll-Paque density-gradient centrifugation, with at least 6 million obtained per sample. Total RNA was extracted from PBMCs with Trizol reagent, with at least 6 micrograms obtained per sample. For every donor, an aliquot of PBMCs went through flow cytometry to measure the percentages of naive CD45RAhigh/CD27high T cells. The source of the sample is a study of blood T cells in healthy people across ages (dated by TCRdb to between 2014 and 2017). Looking at the study overall: In model experiments, roughly one uniquely barcoded TCR beta cDNA molecule per two T cells was captured by template switching. Age-related changes in TCR beta repertoire diversity were measured in the study by deep sequencing normalized with unique cDNA molecular identifiers. The donors were split into four age groups: young (average around 16 years), middle-aged (around 37), aged (approximately 59) and long-lived (roughly 77). Donors of different ages were randomly distributed across sequencing lanes to avoid experimental bias. Two additional independent replicas of 1 million unique cDNA reads from the same blood draw were analyzed for two donors (one aged 18 to 29 and one aged 80 or older).

The library was generated by 5' RACE. The run used an Illumina HiSeq 2500. A second PCR of roughly 6 to 11 cycles was run with a J-beta primer mix and a sample-barcoded 5' primer. A unique molecular identifier was introduced onto each TCR beta cDNA molecule by a template-switch 5' adaptor carrying 12 random nucleotides. Each sample yielded at least 2.5 million CDR3-containing paired-end reads. First-strand cDNA synthesis was performed from all RNA using the Mint cDNA synthesis kit, with priming by a TRBC-specific oligonucleotide. After uracil-DNA glycosylase treatment, a first 18-cycle PCR used universal primers M1SS and BC2_uni_R on all cDNA. Turning to the authors' computational methods: Each sample was normalized by randomly selecting 1 million high-quality reads, each carrying a distinct molecular identifier. Reads with shared molecular identifiers were discarded instead of being binned into consensus sequences. CDR3 identification, clonotype clustering and error correction used MiTCR with a Q25 quality threshold and the strictest error-elimination algorithm. A nonparametric unseen species model with Euler transformation was used to estimate lower-bound total TCR beta diversity. In-frame beta chains were kept once TCRdb had trimmed the public reads at Q25 with fastp and called clones with MiXCR. All rows with the same CDR3 protein become a single entry with the most common DNA and genes. TCRdb, not the authors, supplied the V and J calls. This sample holds about a million distinct CDR3 sequences; just over 50% were observed only once. The leading ten clones occupy 20% to 25% of the sample.

According to the germline V gene, CDR1 reads MDHEN and CDR2 reads SYDVKM. After removal of 10 bases from V and 3 bases from J, the junction retains 15 bases not matched to a gene. The CDR3 spans 15 residues, from the cysteine through the phenylalanine. Left in the record is the CDR3 DNA by itself, 45 bases read in frame from the first base. Results and caveats for the whole study, not just this receptor: As age increased, observed TCR beta diversity per million T cells dropped in a roughly linear way, and a significant reduction was already evident by age 40. Because the CMV infection status of the donors was unknown, age-related changes in expanded clonotypes may potentially have been confounded. Estimates of total diversity based on one million sequenced T cells were regarded as lower bounds and as underestimates. Conclusive comparison of naive and antigen-experienced compartments was prevented by the profiling of bulk unsorted PBMCs. Compared with the aged group, the long-lived group had more naive CD4+ T cells, fewer expanded clones and increased TCR diversity, a pattern suggesting age selection. There was a strong correlation between observed TCR beta diversity and the percentage of naive T cells measured by flow cytometry.

Sequenced: blood. This receptor chain uses TRBV28 and TRBJ2-7, with 7 bases in between that match TRBD1. The sequence was obtained from a woman aged 60-75 years in good health. The nucleotides read TGTGCCATCCGACCTCAGACAGGGAACGGCTACGAGCAGTACTTC. The encoded protein is CAIRPQTGNGYEQYF.